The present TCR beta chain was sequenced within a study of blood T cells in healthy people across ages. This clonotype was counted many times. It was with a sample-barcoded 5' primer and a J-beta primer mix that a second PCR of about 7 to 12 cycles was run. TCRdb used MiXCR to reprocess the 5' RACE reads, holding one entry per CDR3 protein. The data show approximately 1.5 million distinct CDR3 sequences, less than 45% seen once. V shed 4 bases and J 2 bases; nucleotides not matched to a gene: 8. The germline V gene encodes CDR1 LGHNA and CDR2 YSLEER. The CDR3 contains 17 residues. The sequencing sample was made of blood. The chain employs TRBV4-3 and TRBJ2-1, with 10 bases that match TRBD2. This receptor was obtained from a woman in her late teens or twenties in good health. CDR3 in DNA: TGCGCCAGCAGCCCGGGGGACGGACTAGCGGCCTACAATGAGCAGTTCTTC. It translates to CASSPGDGLAAYNEQFF.